These T cell receptor beta chains were read from a single sample in a study of T cell responses to AZD1222 COVID-19 vaccine. Sequencing used immunoSEQ multiplex PCR; TCRdb keeps in-frame clones, though not all of them. The data show about 150,000 clones, with roughly 90% seen just once and over 1.5% held by the top ten. Sequencing used peripheral blood, obtained on day 0 of AZD1222 vaccination. These receptors were collected from an adult in good health. Both conserved end residues are part of each CDR3. The D gene is left open where the match is weak. Size values are once, few and many counts, or a class for expanded clones, and some rows have none.

TRBV27	TRBJ2-7	TRBD2	-	TGTGCCAGCAGTTCTCGGATAGCGGGAGGCTCCTACGAGCAGTACTTC	CASSSRIAGGSYEQYF
TRBV3-1/TRBV3-2	TRBJ2-1	TRBD1	-	TGTGCCAGCAGCCATCATGGACAGGGTAACAATGAGCAGTTCTTC	CASSHHGQGNNEQFF
TRBV7-2	TRBJ2-1	TRBD2	-	TGTGCCAGCAGCCCGAGCGGGAGCTCCTACAATGAGCAGTTCTTC	CASSPSGSSYNEQFF
TRBV19	TRBJ1-1	TRBD1	-	TGTGCCAGTAGACCTGGGACAGTCGAAGCTTTCTTT	CASRPGTVEAFF
TRBV3-1/TRBV3-2	TRBJ2-2	TRBD2	-	TGTGCCAGCAGCCAAGACCTTGGACTAGCGGGAGTTTCCGGGGAGCTGTTTTTT	CASSQDLGLAGVSGELFF
TRBV6-5	TRBJ1-5	-	-	TGTGCCAGCAGTTACGCCGCAAACAACGCGGGTCAGCCCCAGCATTTT	CASSYAANNAGQPQHF
TRBV28	TRBJ1-5	TRBD1	-	TGTGCCAGCAGTCTAGACAGGGCTCAGCCCCAGCATTTT	CASSLDRAQPQHF
TRBV24-1	TRBJ1-1	TRBD1	once	TGTGCCACCAAAGGACAGGTAAACACTGAAGCTTTCTTT	CATKGQVNTEAFF
TRBV5-1	TRBJ2-1	-	-	TGCGCCAGCAGCTGGTTTTCAGGGGGGACTAGGTTGGATGAGCAGTTCTTC	CASSWFSGGTRLDEQFF
TRBV29-1	TRBJ1-1	-	-	TGCAGCGTTGAAGAACACCAGGGAGTCACTGAAGCTTTCTTT	CSVEEHQGVTEAFF
TRBV20-1	TRBJ2-5	-	-	TGCAGTGCTAGAGTGACCGAGACCCAGTACTTC	CSARVTETQYF
TRBV4-3	TRBJ2-5	-	-	TGCGCCAGCAGCCAAGAGGGCAGGGTCGGAGAGACCCAGTACTTC	CASSQEGRVGETQYF
TRBV19	TRBJ1-2	-	-	TGTGCCAGTAGTTCGGGGACGGCGCATAACTATGGCTACACCTTC	CASSSGTAHNYGYTF
TRBV5-6	TRBJ2-7	-	once	TGTGCCAGCAGAGATTGGGGCCTTACCTACGAGCAGTACTTC	CASRDWGLTYEQYF
TRBV2	TRBJ1-1	-	-	TGTGCCAGCAGCGTTCAGGGGTGGGGTGAAGCTTTCTTT	CASSVQGWGEAFF
TRBV5-1	TRBJ1-1	TRBD1	-	TGCGCCAGCCGGACCCGACAGGGTCGGAACACTGAAGCTTTCTTT	CASRTRQGRNTEAFF
TRBV27	TRBJ1-5	TRBD1	-	TGTGCCAGCAGTTTTGGGCAGGGGGCTGGACAGCCCCAGCATTTT	CASSFGQGAGQPQHF